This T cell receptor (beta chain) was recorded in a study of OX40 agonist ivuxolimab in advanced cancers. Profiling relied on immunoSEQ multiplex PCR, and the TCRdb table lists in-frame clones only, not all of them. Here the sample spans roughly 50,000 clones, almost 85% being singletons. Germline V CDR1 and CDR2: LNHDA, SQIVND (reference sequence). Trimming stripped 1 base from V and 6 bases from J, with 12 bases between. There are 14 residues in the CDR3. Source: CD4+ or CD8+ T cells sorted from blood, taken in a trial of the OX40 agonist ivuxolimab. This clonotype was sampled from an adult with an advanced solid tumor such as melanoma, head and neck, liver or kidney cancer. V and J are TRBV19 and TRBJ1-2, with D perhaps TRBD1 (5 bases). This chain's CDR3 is CASSIAPGTHGYTF. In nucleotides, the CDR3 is TGTGCCAGTAGTATAGCTCCAGGGACGCATGGCTACACCTTC.